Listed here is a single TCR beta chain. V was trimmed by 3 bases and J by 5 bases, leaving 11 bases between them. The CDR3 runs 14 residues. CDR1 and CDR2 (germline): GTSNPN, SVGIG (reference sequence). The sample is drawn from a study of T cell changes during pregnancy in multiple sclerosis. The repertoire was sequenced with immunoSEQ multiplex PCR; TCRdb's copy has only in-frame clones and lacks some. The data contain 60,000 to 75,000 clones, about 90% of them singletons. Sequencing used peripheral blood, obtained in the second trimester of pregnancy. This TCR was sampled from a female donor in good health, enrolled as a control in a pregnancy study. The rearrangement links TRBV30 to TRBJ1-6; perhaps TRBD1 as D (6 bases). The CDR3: CAWSWGRDNSPLHF. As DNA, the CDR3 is TGTGCCTGGAGCTGGGGGCGAGATAATTCACCCCTCCACTTT.